The rows below give T cell receptor beta chains drawn from one sample of a study of blood T cell repertoires in COVID-19. Some clones are missing from TCRdb's copy, which holds only in-frame ones; the method was immunoSEQ multiplex PCR. The data hold roughly 100,000 clones, with nearly 90% observed a single time. Sequencing was carried out using peripheral blood. The receptors originated from a man aged 50-60 years with active COVID-19. Each CDR3 is given with its conserved first and last residue. D genes are given only for firm matches. Rows give clone size only sometimes, using once, few, many, or a class for an expanded clone.

.,.,TRBV6-6,TRBJ1-6,TGTGCCAGCAGACCCGGACAGAACTATAATTCACCCCTCCACTTT,CASRPGQNYNSPLHF
.,TRBD1,TRBV6-5,TRBJ1-2,TGTGCCAGCAGCCTACAGGGGGCCGGCGGCTACACCTTC,CASSLQGAGGYTF
.,.,TRBV6-2/TRBV6-3,TRBJ1-1,TGTGCCAGCAGTTTTGACACCCCTAACACTGAAGCTTTCTTT,CASSFDTPNTEAFF
.,.,TRBV5-1,TRBJ1-1,TGCGCCAGCAGCTCGGACGCGGGGAACACTGAAGCTTTCTTT,CASSSDAGNTEAFF
.,.,TRBV5-1,TRBJ2-1,TGCGCCAGCAGCGGGGGCCAGATCAATGAGCAGTTCTTC,CASSGGQINEQFF
.,TRBD2,TRBV11-2,TRBJ2-5,TGTGCCAGCAGCTCGCCGGGACTAGCGGGGAGGACCCAGTACTTC,CASSSPGLAGRTQYF
.,.,TRBV7-3,TRBJ2-6,TGTGCCAGCAGCTTCTCCTCTGGGGCCAACGTCCTGACTTTC,CASSFSSGANVLTF
once,.,TRBV9,TRBJ1-3,TGTGCCAGCAGCGTTCGAGTTACAGGGTATGGAAACACCATATATTTT,CASSVRVTGYGNTIYF
.,.,TRBV5-5,TRBJ2-2,TGTGCCAGCAGCTTGACAACCTTGAACACCGGGGAGCTGTTTTTT,CASSLTTLNTGELFF
.,TRBD1,TRBV5-1,TRBJ2-1,TGCGCCAGCAAGTTGGGACAGACCTCCTACAATGAGCAGTTCTTC,CASKLGQTSYNEQFF
.,.,TRBV4-2,TRBJ2-5,TGTGCCAGCAGTTACCCTCGGGAAACAAGACAAGAGACCCAGTACTTC,CASSYPRETRQETQYF
.,.,TRBV19,TRBJ1-4,TGTGCCAGTAGTATATTTGGGGGGGTTGAAAAACTGTTTTTT,CASSIFGGVEKLFF
few,TRBD1,TRBV5-1,TRBJ1-2,TGCGCCAGCAGCCCCGGGACAGGGGGCGGTATAGGCTATGGCTACACCTTC,CASSPGTGGGIGYGYTF
.,TRBD1,TRBV4-1,TRBJ1-5,TGCGCCAGCAGCCGAGGCCCCTCACAGGGGAGCAATCAGCCCCAGCATTTT,CASSRGPSQGSNQPQHF
.,.,TRBV4-1,TRBJ2-3,TGCGCCAGCAGCCGCGGGGAATCTACAGATACGCAGTATTTT,CASSRGESTDTQYF
.,TRBD2,TRBV7-2,TRBJ2-5,TGTGCCAGCAGCCTTGGACAGCGGGGGGGTTGGGAGACCCAGTACTTC,CASSLGQRGGWETQYF
.,TRBD1,TRBV4-3,TRBJ2-1,TGCGCCAGCAGCCATGACAGGGGGGTGCAGTTCTTC,CASSHDRGVQFF
.,.,TRBV6-1,TRBJ1-4,TGTGCCAGCAGCCGGGACTTTAAGGAAAAACTGTTTTTT,CASSRDFKEKLFF
.,.,TRBV11-2,TRBJ1-2,TGTGCCAGCAGCACCAGCCGGGTTAACTATGGCTACACCTTC,CASSTSRVNYGYTF
.,.,TRBV10-1,TRBJ2-5,TGCGCCAGCTACGCTAGGTTAGGGGAAGAGACCCAGTACTTC,CASYARLGEETQYF
.,.,TRBV6-2/TRBV6-3,TRBJ1-2,TGTGCCAGCAGTATCGTGCGGGGGAGGAGTGGCTACACCTTC,CASSIVRGRSGYTF
.,.,TRBV27,TRBJ1-5,TGTGCCAGCAGTTTTTACGGGACATCGGGCCCCCAGCATTTT,CASSFYGTSGPQHF
.,.,TRBV9,TRBJ2-5,TGTGCCAGCAGCGTAGCTTCGGGACTGCGGGAGACCCAGTACTTC,CASSVASGLRETQYF
.,.,TRBV3-1/TRBV3-2,TRBJ2-3,TGTGCCAGCAGCCCCAGGGGCGGTTGGGGCACAGATACGCAGTATTTT,CASSPRGGWGTDTQYF
.,TRBD1,TRBV2,TRBJ1-1,TGTGCCAGCAGTGGGACAGGGAGGACTGAAGCTTTCTTT,CASSGTGRTEAFF
.,.,TRBV19,TRBJ1-5,TGTGCCAGTAGTATTCGCACAGGAGCTAATCAGCCCCAGCATTTT,CASSIRTGANQPQHF
.,TRBD2,TRBV4-1,TRBJ2-5,TGCGCCAGCAGCCGACAGGCGGCTAGCGGGGGGCAAGAGACCCAGTACTTC,CASSRQAASGGQETQYF
.,.,TRBV5-1,TRBJ2-3,TGCGCCAGCAGCTCCGGCACAGATACGCAGTATTTT,CASSSGTDTQYF
.,TRBD1,TRBV25-1,TRBJ2-5,TGTGCCAGCAGTGAATCACAGGGGGACGCGAGGGAGACCCAGTACTTC,CASSESQGDARETQYF
once,.,TRBV2,TRBJ1-1,TGTGCCAGCAATATAAGGGGCACTGAAGCTTTCTTT,CASNIRGTEAFF
.,.,TRBV6-5,TRBJ1-5,TGTGCCAGCAGCGGTAACACTAACAATCAGCCCCAGCATTTT,CASSGNTNNQPQHF
.,.,TRBV19,TRBJ1-1,TGTGCCAGTAGTCATAGTGGGGGCTCTGAAGCTTTCTTT,CASSHSGGSEAFF
few,TRBD2,TRBV4-3,TRBJ2-2,TGCGCCAGCAGCCACTTGACTAGCGGGGGGGCCGGGGAGCTGTTTTTT,CASSHLTSGGAGELFF
.,.,TRBV27,TRBJ2-7,TGTGCCAGCAGCCCGTTTAGCGGTCGGCAACGCGGCGAGCAGTACTTC,CASSPFSGRQRGEQYF
.,.,TRBV7-9,TRBJ2-7,TGTGCCAGCAATCGGGGGTTACGCGACGAGCAGTACTTC,CASNRGLRDEQYF
.,TRBD2,TRBV5-1,TRBJ2-5,TGCGCCAGCAGCTCGGGACTAGCGGGGCCCCAAGAGACCCAGTACTTC,CASSSGLAGPQETQYF
.,TRBD2,TRBV4-1,TRBJ2-5,TGCGCCAGCAGCCAAGAAAGGCTAGCGGTACAAGAGACCCAGTACTTC,CASSQERLAVQETQYF